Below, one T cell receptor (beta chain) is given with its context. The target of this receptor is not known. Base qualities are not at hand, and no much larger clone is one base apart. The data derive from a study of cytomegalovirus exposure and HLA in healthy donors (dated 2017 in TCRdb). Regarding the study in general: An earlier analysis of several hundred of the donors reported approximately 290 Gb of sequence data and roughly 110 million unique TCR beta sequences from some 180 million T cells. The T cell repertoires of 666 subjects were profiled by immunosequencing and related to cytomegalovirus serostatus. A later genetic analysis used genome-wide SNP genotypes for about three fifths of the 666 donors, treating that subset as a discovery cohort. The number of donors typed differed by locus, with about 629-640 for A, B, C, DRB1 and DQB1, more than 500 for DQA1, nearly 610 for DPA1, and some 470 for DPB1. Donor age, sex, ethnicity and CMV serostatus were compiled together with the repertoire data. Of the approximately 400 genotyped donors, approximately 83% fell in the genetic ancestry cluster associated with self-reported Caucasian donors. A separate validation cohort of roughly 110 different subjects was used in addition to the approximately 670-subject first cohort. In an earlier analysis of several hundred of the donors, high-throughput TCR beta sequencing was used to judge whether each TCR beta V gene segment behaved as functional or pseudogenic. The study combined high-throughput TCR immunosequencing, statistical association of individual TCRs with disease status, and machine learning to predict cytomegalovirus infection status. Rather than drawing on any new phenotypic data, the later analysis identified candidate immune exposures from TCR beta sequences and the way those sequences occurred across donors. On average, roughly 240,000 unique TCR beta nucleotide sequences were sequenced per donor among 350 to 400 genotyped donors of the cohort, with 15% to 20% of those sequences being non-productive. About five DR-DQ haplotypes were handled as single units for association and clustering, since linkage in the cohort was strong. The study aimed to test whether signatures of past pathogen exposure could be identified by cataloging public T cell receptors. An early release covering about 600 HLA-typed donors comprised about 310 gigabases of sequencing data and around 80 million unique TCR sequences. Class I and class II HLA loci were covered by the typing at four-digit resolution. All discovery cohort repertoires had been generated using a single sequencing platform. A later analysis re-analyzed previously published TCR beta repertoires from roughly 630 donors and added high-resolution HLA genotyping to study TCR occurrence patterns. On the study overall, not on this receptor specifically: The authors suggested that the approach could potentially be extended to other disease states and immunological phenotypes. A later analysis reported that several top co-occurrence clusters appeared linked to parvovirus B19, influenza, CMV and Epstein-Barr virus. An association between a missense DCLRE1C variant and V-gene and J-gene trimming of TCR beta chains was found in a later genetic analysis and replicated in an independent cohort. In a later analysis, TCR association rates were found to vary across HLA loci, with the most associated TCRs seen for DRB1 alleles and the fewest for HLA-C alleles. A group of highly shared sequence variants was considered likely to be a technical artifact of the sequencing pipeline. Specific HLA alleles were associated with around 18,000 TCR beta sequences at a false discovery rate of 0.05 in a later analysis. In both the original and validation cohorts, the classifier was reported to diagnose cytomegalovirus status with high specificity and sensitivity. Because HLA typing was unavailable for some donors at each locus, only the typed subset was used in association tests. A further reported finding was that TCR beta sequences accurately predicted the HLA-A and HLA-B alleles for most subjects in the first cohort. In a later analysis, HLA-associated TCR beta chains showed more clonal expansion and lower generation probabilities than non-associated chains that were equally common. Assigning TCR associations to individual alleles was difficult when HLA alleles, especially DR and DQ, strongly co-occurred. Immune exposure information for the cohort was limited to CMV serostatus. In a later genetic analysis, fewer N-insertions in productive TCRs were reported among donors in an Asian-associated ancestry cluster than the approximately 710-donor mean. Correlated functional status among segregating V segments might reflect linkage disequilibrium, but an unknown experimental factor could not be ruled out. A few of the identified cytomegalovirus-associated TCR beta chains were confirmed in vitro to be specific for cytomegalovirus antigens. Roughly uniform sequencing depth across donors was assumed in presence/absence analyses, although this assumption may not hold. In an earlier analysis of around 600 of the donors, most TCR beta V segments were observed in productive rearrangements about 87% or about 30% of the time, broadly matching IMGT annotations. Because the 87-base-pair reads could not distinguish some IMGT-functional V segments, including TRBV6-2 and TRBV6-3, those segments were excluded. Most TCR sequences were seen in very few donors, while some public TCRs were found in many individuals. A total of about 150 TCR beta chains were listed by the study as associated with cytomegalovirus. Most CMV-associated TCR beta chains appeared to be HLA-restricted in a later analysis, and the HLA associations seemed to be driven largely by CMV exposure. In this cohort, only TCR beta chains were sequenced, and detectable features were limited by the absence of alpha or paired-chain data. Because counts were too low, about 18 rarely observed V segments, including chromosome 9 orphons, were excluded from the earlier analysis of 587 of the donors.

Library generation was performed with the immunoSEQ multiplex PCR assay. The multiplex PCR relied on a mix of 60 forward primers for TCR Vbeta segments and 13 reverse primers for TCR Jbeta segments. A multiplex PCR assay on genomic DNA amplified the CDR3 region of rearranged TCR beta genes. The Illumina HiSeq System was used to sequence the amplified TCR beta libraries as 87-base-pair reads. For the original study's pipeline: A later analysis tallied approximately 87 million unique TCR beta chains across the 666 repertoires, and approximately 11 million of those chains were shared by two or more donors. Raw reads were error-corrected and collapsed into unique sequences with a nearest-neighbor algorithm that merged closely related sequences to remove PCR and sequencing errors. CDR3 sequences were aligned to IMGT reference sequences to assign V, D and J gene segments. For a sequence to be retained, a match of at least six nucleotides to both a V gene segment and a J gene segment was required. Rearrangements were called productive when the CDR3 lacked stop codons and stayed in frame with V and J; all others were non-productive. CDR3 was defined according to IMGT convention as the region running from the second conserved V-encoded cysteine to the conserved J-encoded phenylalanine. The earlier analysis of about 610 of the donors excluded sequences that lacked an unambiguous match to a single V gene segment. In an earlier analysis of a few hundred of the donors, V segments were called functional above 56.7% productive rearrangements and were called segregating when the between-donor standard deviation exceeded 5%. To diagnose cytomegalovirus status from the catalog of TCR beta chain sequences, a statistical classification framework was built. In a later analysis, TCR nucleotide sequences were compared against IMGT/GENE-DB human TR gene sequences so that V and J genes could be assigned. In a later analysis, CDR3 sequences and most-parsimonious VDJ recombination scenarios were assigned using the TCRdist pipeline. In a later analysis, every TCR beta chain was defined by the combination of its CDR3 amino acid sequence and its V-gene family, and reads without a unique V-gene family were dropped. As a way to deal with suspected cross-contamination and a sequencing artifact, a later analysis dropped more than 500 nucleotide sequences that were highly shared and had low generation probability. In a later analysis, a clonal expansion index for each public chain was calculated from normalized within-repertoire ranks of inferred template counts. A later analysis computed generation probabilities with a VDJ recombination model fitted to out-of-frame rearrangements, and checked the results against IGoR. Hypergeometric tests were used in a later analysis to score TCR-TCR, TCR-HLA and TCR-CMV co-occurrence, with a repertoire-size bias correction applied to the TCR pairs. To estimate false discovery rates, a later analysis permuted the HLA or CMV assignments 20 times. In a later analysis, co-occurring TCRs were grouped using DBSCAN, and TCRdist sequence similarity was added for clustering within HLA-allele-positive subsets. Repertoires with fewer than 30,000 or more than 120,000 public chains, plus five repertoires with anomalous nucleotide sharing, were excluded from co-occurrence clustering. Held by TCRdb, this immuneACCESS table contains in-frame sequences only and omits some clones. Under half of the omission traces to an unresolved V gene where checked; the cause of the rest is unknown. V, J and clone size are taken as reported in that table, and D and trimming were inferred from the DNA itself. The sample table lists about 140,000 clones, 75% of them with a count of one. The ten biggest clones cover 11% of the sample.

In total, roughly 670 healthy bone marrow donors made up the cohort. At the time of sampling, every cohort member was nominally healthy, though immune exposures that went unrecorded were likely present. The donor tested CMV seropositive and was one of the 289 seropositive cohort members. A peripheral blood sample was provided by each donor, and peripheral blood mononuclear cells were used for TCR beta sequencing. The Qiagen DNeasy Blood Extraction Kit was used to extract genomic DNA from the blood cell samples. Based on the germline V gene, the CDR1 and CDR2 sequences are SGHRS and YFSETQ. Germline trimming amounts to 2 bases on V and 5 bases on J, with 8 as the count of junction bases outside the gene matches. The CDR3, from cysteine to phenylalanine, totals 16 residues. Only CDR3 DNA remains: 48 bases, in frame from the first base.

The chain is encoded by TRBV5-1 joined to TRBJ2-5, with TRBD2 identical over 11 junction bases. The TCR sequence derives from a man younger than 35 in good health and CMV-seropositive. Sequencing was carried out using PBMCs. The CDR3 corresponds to CASSFPGTSGRETQYF. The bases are TGCGCCAGCAGCTTTCCCGGGACTAGCGGTAGGGAGACCCAGTACTTC.